This T cell receptor (beta chain) is drawn from a study of blood T cell repertoires in COVID-19. Study context: Acute and convalescent COVID-19 specimens originated in the United States, Italy and Spain. From T cells, B-cell-depleted T cells, or PBMCs came the material, which was cDNA or gDNA.

In the original processing: Amplification with reference gene primers provided the estimates of nucleated cell counts. Some clones are missing from TCRdb's copy, which holds only in-frame ones; the method was immunoSEQ multiplex PCR. The V and J calls and clone size were taken over from that table, and D and trimming were inferred from the DNA. Among 55,000 to 75,000 clones listed, around 82% were seen once. V lost 4 bases, J lost 3 bases, and 10 bases lay in between. Germline CDR1 is SEHNR and CDR2 is FQNEAQ (reference sequence). The CDR3 totals 14 residues. Sequencing was done on a sample of peripheral blood. This rearrangement joins TRBV7-9 to TRBJ1-5, with D possibly TRBD1 on 6 matching bases. This clonotype was obtained from an elderly man with active COVID-19. The CDR3 here is CASSSRQDNQPQHF. Written as DNA, the CDR3 is TGTGCCAGCAGCTCACGACAGGACAATCAGCCCCAGCATTTT.